These T cell receptor beta chains were read from a single sample in a study of shared clonotypes between healthy human individuals. Method: immunoSEQ multiplex PCR; TCRdb's copy keeps in-frame clones and lacks some. The profile shows 2,100,000 or so clones, almost 96% of them singletons. The material sequenced was naive CD4+ T cells sorted from blood. These receptors all stem from a man between 18 and 29 years old in good health. Both conserved end residues are part of each CDR3.

V	length	J	CDR3
TRBV10-3	13	TRBJ2-5	CAISASGRETQYF
TRBV7-3	15	TRBJ2-7	CASSPPPPRVHEQYF
TRBV4-1	16	TRBJ2-7	CASSPTSGRAPREQYF
TRBV7-9	14	TRBJ2-5	CASSWTGIEETQYF
TRBV9	12	TRBJ2-3	CASTAFTDTQYF
TRBV7-8	16	TRBJ2-3	CASSLFWGVSTDTQYF
TRBV5-6	14	TRBJ1-5	CASSSSGGNQPQHF
TRBV18	13	TRBJ2-5	CASSWTEKETQYF
TRBV5-1	14	TRBJ2-2	CATQGQPGAGELFF
TRBV5-1	16	TRBJ2-2	CASSLTGQQNTGELFF
TRBV30	17	TRBJ2-5	CAWSVARTSGIRETQYF
TRBV28	16	TRBJ1-6	CASSLEGVFYNSPLHF
TRBV30	18	TRBJ2-6	CAWSTLRGLGAGANVLTF
TRBV27	16	TRBJ2-7	CASQIYRGSPRYEQYF
TRBV30	12	TRBJ1-6	CALDRGNSPLHF
TRBV7-2	14	TRBJ2-3	CASSLGQSTDTQYF
TRBV2	16	TRBJ2-3	CASRAGLAGASDTQYF
TRBV7-8	13	TRBJ2-7	CASSLGRDYEQYF
TRBV18	14	TRBJ1-2	CASSPETLGYGYTF
TRBV11-2	14	TRBJ2-1	CASSLVRIYNEQFF
TRBV5-4	15	TRBJ1-6	CASSTWTGAQPTLHF
TRBV30	13	TRBJ1-1	CAWSVGRNTEAFF
TRBV18	14	TRBJ2-7	CASSEGRRSYEQYF
TRBV6-6	14	TRBJ2-5	CASNPTGTWETQYF
TRBV27	14	TRBJ1-2	CASSWRTGGDGYTF
TRBV10-2	13	TRBJ1-4	CASSPGLLKSLFF
TRBV7-8	14	TRBJ2-7	CASSRTGPTDEQYF